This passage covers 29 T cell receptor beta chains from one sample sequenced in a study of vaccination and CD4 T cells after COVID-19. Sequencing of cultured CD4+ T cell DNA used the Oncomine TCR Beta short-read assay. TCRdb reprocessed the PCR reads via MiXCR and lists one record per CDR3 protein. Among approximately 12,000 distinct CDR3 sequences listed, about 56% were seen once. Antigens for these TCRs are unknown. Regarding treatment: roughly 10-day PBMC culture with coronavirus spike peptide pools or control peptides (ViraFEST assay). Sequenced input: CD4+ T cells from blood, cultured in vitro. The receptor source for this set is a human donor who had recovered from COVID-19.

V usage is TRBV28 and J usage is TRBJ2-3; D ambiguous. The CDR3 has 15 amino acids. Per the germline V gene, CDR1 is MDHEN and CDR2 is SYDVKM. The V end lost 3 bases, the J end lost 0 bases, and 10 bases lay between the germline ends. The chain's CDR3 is CASSLWQTSTDTQYF. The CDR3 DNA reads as TGTGCCAGCAGTTTGTGGCAAACTAGCACAGATACGCAGTATTTT.

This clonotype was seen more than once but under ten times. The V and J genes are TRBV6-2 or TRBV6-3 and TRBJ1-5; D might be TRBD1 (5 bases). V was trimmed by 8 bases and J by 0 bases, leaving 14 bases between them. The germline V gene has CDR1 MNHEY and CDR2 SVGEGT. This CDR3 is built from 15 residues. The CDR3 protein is CASWGLDYSNQPQHF. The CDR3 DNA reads TGTGCCAGCTGGGGGTTGGATTATAGCAATCAGCCCCAGCATTTT.

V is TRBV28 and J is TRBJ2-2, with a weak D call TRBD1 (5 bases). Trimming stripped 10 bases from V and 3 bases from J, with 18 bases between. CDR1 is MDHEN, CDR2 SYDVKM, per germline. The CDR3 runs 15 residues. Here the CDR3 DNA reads TGTGCCACAGGGTTACAGGTCCGCTACACCGGGGAGCTGTTTTTT. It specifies CATGLQVRYTGELFF. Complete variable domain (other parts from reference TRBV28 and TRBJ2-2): DVKVTQSSRYLVKRTGEKVFLECVQDMDHENMFWYRQDPGLGLRLIYFSYDVKMKEKGDIPEGYSVSREKKERFSLILESASTNQTSMYLCATGLQVRYTGELFFGEGSRLTVL.

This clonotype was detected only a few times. The CDR3 DNA reads TGTGCCAGCAGTTACGGGACAGGGAGTAACACCGGGGAGCTGTTTTTT. Protein sequence: CASSYGTGSNTGELFF. The rearrangement uses TRBV6-2 or TRBV6-3 and TRBJ2-2; 9 nucleotides agree with TRBD1. Trimming cost V 2 bases and J 2 bases; bases outside gene matches: 3. CDR1 and CDR2 (germline): MNHEY, SVGEGT. This CDR3 comprises 16 residues.

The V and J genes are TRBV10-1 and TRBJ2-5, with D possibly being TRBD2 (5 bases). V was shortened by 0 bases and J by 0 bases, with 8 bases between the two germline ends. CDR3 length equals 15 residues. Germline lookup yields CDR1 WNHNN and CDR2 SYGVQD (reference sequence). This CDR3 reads CASSESGDYQETQYF. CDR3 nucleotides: TGCGCCAGCAGTGAGTCGGGAGACTACCAAGAGACCCAGTACTTC.

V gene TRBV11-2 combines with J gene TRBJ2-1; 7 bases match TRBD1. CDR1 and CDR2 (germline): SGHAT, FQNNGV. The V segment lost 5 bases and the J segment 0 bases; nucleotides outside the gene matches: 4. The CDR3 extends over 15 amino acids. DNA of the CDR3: TGTGCCAGCAGCCAAGGGGGCAGCTCCTACAATGAGCAGTTCTTC. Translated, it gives CASSQGGSSYNEQFF.

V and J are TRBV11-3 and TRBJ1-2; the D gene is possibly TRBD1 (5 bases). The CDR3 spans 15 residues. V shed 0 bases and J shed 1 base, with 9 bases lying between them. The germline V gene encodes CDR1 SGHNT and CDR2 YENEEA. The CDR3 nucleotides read TGTGCCAGCAGCTTAGAAGCGACAGTTAACTATGGCTACACCTTC. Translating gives CASSLEATVNYGYTF. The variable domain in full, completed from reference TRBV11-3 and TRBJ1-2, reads EAGVVQSPRYKIIEKKQPVAFWCNPISGHNTLYWYLQNLGQGPELLIRYENEEAVDDSQLPKDRFSAERLKGVDSTLKIQPAELGDSAVYLCASSLEATVNYGYTFGSGTRLTVV.

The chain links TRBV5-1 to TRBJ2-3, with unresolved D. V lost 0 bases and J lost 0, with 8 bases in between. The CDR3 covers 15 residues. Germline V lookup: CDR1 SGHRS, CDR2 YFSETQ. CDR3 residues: CASSLEYPSTDTQYF. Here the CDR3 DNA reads TGCGCCAGCAGCTTGGAGTATCCTAGCACAGATACGCAGTATTTT.

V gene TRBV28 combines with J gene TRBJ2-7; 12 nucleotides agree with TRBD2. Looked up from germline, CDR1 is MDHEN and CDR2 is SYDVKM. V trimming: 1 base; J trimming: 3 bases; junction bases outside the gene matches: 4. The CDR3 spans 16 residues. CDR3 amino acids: CASSLYPTSGGYEQYF. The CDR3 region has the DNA TGTGCCAGCAGTTTATACCCGACTAGCGGGGGCTACGAGCAGTACTTC.

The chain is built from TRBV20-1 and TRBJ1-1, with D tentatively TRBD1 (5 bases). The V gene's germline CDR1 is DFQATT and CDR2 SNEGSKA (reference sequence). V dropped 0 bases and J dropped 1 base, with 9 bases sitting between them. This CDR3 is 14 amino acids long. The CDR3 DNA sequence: TGCAGTGCTAGAGAAGGGGCCGGGAACACTGAAGCTTTCTTT. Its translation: CSAREGAGNTEAFF.

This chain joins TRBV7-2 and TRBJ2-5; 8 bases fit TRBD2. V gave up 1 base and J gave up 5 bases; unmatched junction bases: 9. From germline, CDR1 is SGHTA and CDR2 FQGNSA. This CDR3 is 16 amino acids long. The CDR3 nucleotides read TGTGCCAGCAGCTTAGTCCTAGCGGGCGGTGGGGAGACCCAGTACTTC. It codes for CASSLVLAGGGETQYF.

CDR3 nucleotides: TGTGCCAGCAGCTTATCCGGACAGGGGGCGCCTGGCTACACCTTC. Its protein product is CASSLSGQGAPGYTF. V usage is TRBV7-9 and J usage is TRBJ1-2; 11 bases line up with TRBD1. This CDR3 region has 15 residues. V shed 2 bases, J shed 7 bases, and the junction held 6 bases outside the gene matches. The germline CDR1 and CDR2 sequences are SEHNR and FQNEAQ (reference sequence). The entire variable domain, with the rest obtained from reference TRBV7-9 and TRBJ1-2, is as follows: DTGVSQNPRHKITKRGQNVTFRCDPISEHNRLYWYRQTLGQGPEFLTYFQNEAQLEKSRLLSDRFSAERPKGSFSTLEIQRTEQGDSAMYLCASSLSGQGAPGYTFGSGTRLTVV.

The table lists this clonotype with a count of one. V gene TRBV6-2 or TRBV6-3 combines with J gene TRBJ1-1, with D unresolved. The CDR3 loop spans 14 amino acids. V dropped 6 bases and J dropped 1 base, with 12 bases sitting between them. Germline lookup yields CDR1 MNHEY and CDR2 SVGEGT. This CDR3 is CASSTRRTNTEAFF. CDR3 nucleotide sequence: TGTGCCAGCAGCACCCGACGGACGAACACTGAAGCTTTCTTT.

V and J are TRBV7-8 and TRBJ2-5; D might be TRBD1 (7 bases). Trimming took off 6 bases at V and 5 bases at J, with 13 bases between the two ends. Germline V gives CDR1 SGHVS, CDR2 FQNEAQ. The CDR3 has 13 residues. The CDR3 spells CASREGAGETQYF. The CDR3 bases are TGTGCCAGCAGGGAGGGGGCAGGGGAGACCCAGTACTTC.

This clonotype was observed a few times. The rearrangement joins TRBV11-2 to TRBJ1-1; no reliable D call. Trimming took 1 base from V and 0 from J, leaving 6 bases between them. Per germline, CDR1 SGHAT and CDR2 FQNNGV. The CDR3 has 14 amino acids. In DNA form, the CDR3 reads TGTGCCAGCAGCTTAGTGACACTGAACACTGAAGCTTTCTTT. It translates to CASSLVTLNTEAFF.

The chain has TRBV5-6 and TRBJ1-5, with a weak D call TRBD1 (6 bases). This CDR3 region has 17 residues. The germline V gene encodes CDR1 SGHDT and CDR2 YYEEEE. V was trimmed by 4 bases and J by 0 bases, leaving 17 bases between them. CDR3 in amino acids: CASSHRSDSYSNQPQHF. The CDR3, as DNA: TGTGCCAGCAGCCACCGCTCGGACAGTTATAGCAATCAGCCCCAGCATTTT.

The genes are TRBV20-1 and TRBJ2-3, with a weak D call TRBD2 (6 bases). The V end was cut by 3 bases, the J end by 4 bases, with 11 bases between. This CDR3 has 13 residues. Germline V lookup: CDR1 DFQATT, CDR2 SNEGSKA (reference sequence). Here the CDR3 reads CSARKGLSDTQYF. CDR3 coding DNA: TGCAGTGCTAGGAAGGGACTTTCAGATACGCAGTATTTT.

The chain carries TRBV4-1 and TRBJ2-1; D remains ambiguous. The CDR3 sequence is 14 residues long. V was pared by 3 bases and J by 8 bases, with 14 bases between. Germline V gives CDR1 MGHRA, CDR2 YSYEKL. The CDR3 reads CASSHLWGGDEQFF. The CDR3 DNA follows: TGCGCCAGCAGCCACCTCTGGGGTGGCGATGAGCAGTTCTTC.

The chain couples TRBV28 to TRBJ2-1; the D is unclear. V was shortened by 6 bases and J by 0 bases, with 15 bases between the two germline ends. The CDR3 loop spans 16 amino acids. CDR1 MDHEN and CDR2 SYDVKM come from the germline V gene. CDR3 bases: TGTGCCAGCAGACCCCCTCTAGAGAGCTCCTACAATGAGCAGTTCTTC. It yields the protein CASRPPLESSYNEQFF.

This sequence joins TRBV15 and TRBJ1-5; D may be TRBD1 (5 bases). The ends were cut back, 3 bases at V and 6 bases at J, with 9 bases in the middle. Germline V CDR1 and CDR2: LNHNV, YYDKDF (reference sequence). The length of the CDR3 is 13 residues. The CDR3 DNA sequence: TGTGCCACCAGCAGTGGACAATTTCAGCCCCAGCATTTT. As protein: CATSSGQFQPQHF.

The CDR3 here is CAISERGGAVEAFF. The CDR3 nucleotides read TGTGCCATCAGTGAGAGAGGGGGGGCAGTTGAAGCTTTCTTT. The genes are TRBV10-3 and TRBJ1-1; possible D gene TRBD1, 6 bases. V was trimmed by 2 bases and J by 7 bases, leaving 14 bases between them. The CDR3 has 14 amino acids. Germline-derived CDR1 and CDR2 are ENHRY and SYGVKD.

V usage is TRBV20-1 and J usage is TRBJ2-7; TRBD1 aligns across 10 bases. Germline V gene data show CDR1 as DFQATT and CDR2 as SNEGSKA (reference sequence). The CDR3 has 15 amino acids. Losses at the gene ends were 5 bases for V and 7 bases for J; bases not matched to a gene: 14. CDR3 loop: CSASTPGQGFLEQYF. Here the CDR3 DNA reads TGCAGTGCTTCTACACCGGGACAGGGGTTTTTGGAGCAGTACTTC.

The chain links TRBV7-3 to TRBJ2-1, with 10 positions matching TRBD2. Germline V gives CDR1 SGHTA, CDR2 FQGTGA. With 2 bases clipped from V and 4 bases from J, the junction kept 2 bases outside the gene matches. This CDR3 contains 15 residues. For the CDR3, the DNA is TGTGCCAGCAGCTTAGGACTAGCGGTTTACAATGAGCAGTTCTTC. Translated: CASSLGLAVYNEQFF. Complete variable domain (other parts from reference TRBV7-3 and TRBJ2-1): GAGVSQTPSNKVTEKGKYVELRCDPISGHTALYWYRQSLGQGPEFLIYFQGTGAADDSGLPNDRFFAVRPEGSVSTLKIQRTERGDSAVYLCASSLGLAVYNEQFFGPGTRLTVL.

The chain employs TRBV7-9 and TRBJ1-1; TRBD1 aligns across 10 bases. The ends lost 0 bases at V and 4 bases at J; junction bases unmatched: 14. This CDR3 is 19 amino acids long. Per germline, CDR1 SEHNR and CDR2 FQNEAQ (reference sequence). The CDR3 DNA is TGTGCCAGCAGCTTAGCGAGGATGGGACAGGGGAATAGGGGCACTGAAGCTTTCTTT. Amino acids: CASSLARMGQGNRGTEAFF.

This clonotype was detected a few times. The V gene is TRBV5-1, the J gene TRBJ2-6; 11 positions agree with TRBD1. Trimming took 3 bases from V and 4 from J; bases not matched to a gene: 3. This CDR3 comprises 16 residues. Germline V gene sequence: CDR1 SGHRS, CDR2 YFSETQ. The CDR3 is CASSWTGGGGANVLTF. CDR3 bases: TGCGCCAGCAGCTGGACAGGGGGCGGAGGGGCCAACGTCCTGACTTTC. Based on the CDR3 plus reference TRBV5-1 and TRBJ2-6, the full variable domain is KAGVTQTPRYLIKTRGQQVTLSCSPISGHRSVSWYQQTPGQGLQFLFEYFSETQRNKGNFPGRFSGRQFSNSRSEMNVSTLELGDSALYLCASSWTGGGGANVLTFGAGSRLTVL.

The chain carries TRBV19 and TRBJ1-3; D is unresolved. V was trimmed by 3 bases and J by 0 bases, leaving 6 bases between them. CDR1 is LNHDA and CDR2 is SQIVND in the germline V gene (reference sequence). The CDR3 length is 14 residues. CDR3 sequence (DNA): TGTGCCAGTAGTATCCAAAGCTCTGGAAACACCATATATTTT. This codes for CASSIQSSGNTIYF. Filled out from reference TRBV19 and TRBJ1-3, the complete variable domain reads DGGITQSPKYLFRKEGQNVTLSCEQNLNHDAMYWYRQDPGQGLRLIYYSQIVNDFQKGDIAEGYSVSREKKESFPLTVTSAQKNPTAFYLCASSIQSSGNTIYFGEGSWLTVV.

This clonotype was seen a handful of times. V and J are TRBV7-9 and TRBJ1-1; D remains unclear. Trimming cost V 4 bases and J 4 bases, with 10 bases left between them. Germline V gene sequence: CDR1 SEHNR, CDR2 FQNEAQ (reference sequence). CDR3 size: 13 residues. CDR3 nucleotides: TGTGCCAGCAGCTCAGGACGTCTCACTGAAGCTTTCTTT. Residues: CASSSGRLTEAFF.

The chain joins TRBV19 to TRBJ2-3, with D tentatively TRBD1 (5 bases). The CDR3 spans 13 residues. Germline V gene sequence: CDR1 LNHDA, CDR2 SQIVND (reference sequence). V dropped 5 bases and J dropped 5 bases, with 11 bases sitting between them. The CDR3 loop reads CASSGQGGDTQYF. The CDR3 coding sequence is TGTGCCAGTAGTGGTCAGGGTGGAGATACGCAGTATTTT.

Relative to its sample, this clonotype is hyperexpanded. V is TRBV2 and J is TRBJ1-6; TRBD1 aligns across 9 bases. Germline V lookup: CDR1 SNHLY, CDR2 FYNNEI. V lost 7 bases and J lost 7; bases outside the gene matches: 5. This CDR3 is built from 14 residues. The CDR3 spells CASTIDRGNSPLHF. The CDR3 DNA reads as TGTGCCAGCACTATCGACAGGGGGAATTCACCCCTCCACTTT.